One and the same sample provided the 4 T cell receptor beta chains below, sequenced in a study of T-cell memory formation after mild COVID-19. TCRdb redid the calling of the 5' RACE reads with MiXCR, one entry per CDR3 protein. The sample records 300,000 to 400,000 distinct CDR3 sequences, 25% to 30% being singletons. The sequenced sample consisted of PBMCs or a T cell subset sorted from them (not recorded which). The receptors here all came from an adult woman who had mild COVID-19 (a few samples of this study predate the infection). Cell type and time point are not known.

The chain is built from TRBV20-1 and TRBJ1-5; weak D call: TRBD1 (6 bases). The germline gives CDR1 DFQATT, CDR2 SNEGSKA (reference sequence). The CDR3 totals 17 residues. V lost 5 bases, J lost 0 bases, and 20 bases lay in between. Here the CDR3 reads CSAARMGGRGSNQPQHF. The CDR3 DNA is TGCAGTGCTGCTCGTATGGGGGGCCGCGGTAGCAATCAGCCCCAGCATTTT.

This clonotype was found many times. V and J are TRBV5-1 and TRBJ2-1; TRBD1 might be the D (7 bases). The CDR3 has 17 amino acids. In germline, CDR1 is SGHRS, CDR2 YFSETQ. V was trimmed by 4 bases and J by 2 bases, leaving 19 bases between them. In DNA, the CDR3 is TGCGCCAGCAGCCCCAGGGGGACCGGGAGTACCTACAATGAGCAGTTCTTC. As protein: CASSPRGTGSTYNEQFF.

The chain combines TRBV6-4 with TRBJ1-2; the D gene is possibly TRBD1 (5 bases). Trimming cost V 6 bases and J 5 bases, with 13 bases left between them. Germline V gene lookup returns CDR1 MRHNA and CDR2 SNTAGT. The CDR3 sequence is 13 residues long. The DNA of the CDR3 is TGTGCCAGCAGCCGCCTGGGGGAGTATGGCTACACCTTC. Its protein is CASSRLGEYGYTF.

This clonotype has only a few counts. The chain carries TRBV20-1 and TRBJ1-2; D is perhaps TRBD1 (5 bases). Trimming pared 5 bases from V and 4 bases from J, leaving 17 bases between. The CDR3 consists of 14 residues. Germline V gives CDR1 DFQATT, CDR2 SNEGSKA (reference sequence). The CDR3 region has the DNA TGCAGTGCTCCACGCTTAGGGGCGGGCTATGGCTACACCTTC. Protein: CSAPRLGAGYGYTF.